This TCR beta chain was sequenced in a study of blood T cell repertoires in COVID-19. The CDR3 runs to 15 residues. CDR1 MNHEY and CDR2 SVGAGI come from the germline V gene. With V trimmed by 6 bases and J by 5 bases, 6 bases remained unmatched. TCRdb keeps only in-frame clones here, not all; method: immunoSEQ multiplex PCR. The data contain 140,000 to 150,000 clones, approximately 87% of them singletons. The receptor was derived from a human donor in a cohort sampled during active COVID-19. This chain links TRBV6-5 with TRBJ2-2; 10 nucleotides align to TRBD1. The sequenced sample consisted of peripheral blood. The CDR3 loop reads CASRGDRGRTGELFF. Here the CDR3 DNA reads TGTGCCAGCAGGGGTGACAGGGGGCGGACCGGGGAGCTGTTTTTT.